The 18 T cell receptor beta chains below were found in one sample sequenced in a study of monozygotic twins with inflammatory bowel disease. Using the 5' RACE reads, TCRdb records one entry per CDR3 protein without DNA. The repertoire table contains fewer than 450,000 distinct CDR3 sequences. The sequenced material came from blood. All receptors derive from a human donor with ulcerative colitis or Crohn's disease, or a healthy co-twin of an affected twin (not recorded which).

This rearrangement joins TRBV5-6 to TRBJ1-5; there is no DNA to check the TCRdb D call of TRBD1. Germline CDR1 reads SGHDT; CDR2 reads YYEEEE. This CDR3 comprises 18 residues. This CDR3 reads CASSFYRGAALERQPQHF.

This sequence joins TRBV10-3 and TRBJ2-7. CDR3 size: 14 residues. In germline, CDR1 is ENHRY, CDR2 SYGVKD. This CDR3 reads CAISESRSTYEQYF.

The J gene is TRBJ1-1, the V gene TRBV19; TCRdb selects TRBD1, and the lack of DNA leaves this call unchecked. Germline V gene sequence: CDR1 LNHDA, CDR2 SQIVND (reference sequence). This CDR3 has 15 amino acids. The CDR3 spells CASSGHQILNTEAFF.

This chain joins TRBV4-1 and TRBJ1-6; TCRdb selects TRBD1, and the lack of DNA leaves this call unchecked. Germline-derived CDR1 and CDR2 are MGHRA and YSYEKL. CDR3 length: 15 amino acids. CDR3 sequence reads: CASSLVTGGDSPLHF.

This chain links TRBV12-5 with TRBJ1-2. The CDR3 has 13 residues. CDR1 is LGHNT and CDR2 is FRNRAP in the germline V gene. This CDR3 is CASGLGQGYGYTF.

The V call is TRBV5-1, the J call TRBJ1-6. The CDR3 sequence is 14 residues long. Per germline, CDR1 SGHRS and CDR2 YFSETQ. This chain's CDR3 is CASSLAGNYSPLHF.

The V call is TRBV7-2, the J call TRBJ2-1; no DNA is available, so the TRBD2 call from TCRdb remains unchecked. CDR3 length: 15 residues. Germline V CDR1 and CDR2: SGHTA, FQGNSA. The CDR3 loop reads CASSLVSDSYNEQFF.

The chain's CDR3 is CASAGTDQETQYF. The chain employs TRBV5-1 and TRBJ2-5; checking the TCRdb D call of TRBD1 is not possible without DNA. CDR3 length: 13 residues. CDR1 is SGHRS and CDR2 is YFSETQ in the germline V gene.

This chain connects TRBV27 to TRBJ2-1. The CDR3 spans 11 residues. CDR1 and CDR2 (germline): MNHEY, SMNVEV (reference sequence). CDR3 amino acids: CASSLSGEQFF.

J is TRBJ2-3 and V is TRBV11-2; without DNA, the TCRdb call of TRBD1 cannot be checked. The CDR3 is 18 amino acids. Per germline, CDR1 SGHAT and CDR2 FQNNGV. CDR3 sequence: CASSLQGGTGIFTYTQYF.

This chain links TRBV4-3 with TRBJ1-5. The CDR3 covers 15 residues. Germline V gene lookup returns CDR1 LGHNA and CDR2 YSLEER. CDR3 residues: CASSQTRSWNQPQHF.

The CDR3 loop is CATSDPSGTSSYNEQFF. The chain has TRBV24-1 and TRBJ2-1; TCRdb's D call, TRBD1, is unchecked because there is no DNA. The CDR3 spans 17 residues. Germline CDR1 and CDR2: KGHDR and SFDVKD.

The rearrangement joins TRBV2 to TRBJ2-7; TCRdb's assignment of TRBD1 cannot be checked, as there is no DNA. This CDR3 has 14 residues. Germline CDR1 reads SNHLY; CDR2 reads FYNNEI. The CDR3 region is CASRVGGASYEQYF.

The genes are TRBV19 and TRBJ1-6; as DNA is missing, the TRBD1 call by TCRdb cannot be tested. CDR3 size: 12 residues. Germline V gene data show CDR1 as LNHDA and CDR2 as SQIVND (reference sequence). The chain's CDR3 is CASIRDTGPLHF.

This chain joins TRBV6-2 or TRBV6-3 and TRBJ1-1; no DNA is available, so the TRBD1 call from TCRdb remains unchecked. Germline CDR1 is MNHEY and CDR2 is SVGEGT. The CDR3 consists of 13 residues. The CDR3 here is CASIPKGDTEAFF.

The chain combines TRBV18 with TRBJ2-7. Germline values: CDR1 KGHSH, CDR2 LQKENI. The CDR3 sequence is 12 residues long. The CDR3 spells CASSPPHYEQYF.

The chain employs TRBV10-3 and TRBJ2-3; TCRdb designates TRBD2, a call that cannot be tested without DNA. Germline V gene sequence: CDR1 ENHRY, CDR2 SYGVKD. The CDR3 runs 16 residues. The CDR3 protein is CATGVGGSLSTDTQYF.

The chain links TRBV7-3 to TRBJ1-1; checking the TCRdb D call of TRBD1 is not possible without DNA. The V gene's germline CDR1 is SGHTA and CDR2 FQGTGA. The CDR3 length is 14 residues. CDR3 in amino acids: CASSPWGGFAEAFF.